This TCR beta chain is drawn from a study of post-analysis software for immune sequencing data. Study overall: Patients had relapsing-remitting, secondary progressive or progressive-relapsing multiple sclerosis; some lacked subtype. General study points: The study found significantly lower normalized Chao1 diversity in multiple sclerosis patients than in controls. F-measure co-clustering was strong for batch-matched samples. Controls showed lower frequencies than patients for 4 or 5 TRBV segments, and TRBV5-6, TRBV5-1 and TRBV20-1 were among these.

CDR3 length: 16 residues. Germline CDR1 and CDR2: SGHDT and YYEEEE. cDNA libraries for TCR beta contained unique molecular identifiers. T cells numbering roughly 0.9 to 10 million yielded cDNA molecules that totaled some 500,000. TCRdb recomputed calls from the PCR reads with MiXCR, one row per CDR3 protein. The top ten hold 4% to 6% of the sample, which has a few hundred thousand distinct CDR3 sequences, 36% seen once. Only a few counts were recorded for this clonotype. Its specificity is unknown. A clone one base away is much larger, so this may be a read error. Sequencing used blood. This sequence was found in a girl between 10 and 17 years old with multiple sclerosis. The chain uses TRBV5-6 and TRBJ2-3, with 10 bases that match TRBD2. The CDR3 loop reads CAGSVRLAGLIDTQYF. The CDR3 DNA follows: TGTGCCGGCAGCGTGAGACTAGCGGGTCTGATAGATACGCAGTATTTT.